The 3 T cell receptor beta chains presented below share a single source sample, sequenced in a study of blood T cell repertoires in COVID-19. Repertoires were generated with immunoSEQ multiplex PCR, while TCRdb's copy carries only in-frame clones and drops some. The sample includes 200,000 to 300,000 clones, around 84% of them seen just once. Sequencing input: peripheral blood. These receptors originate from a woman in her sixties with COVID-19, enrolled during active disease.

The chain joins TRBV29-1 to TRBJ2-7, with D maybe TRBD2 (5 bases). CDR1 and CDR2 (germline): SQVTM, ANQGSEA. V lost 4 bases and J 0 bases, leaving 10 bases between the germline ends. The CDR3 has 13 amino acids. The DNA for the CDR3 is TGCAGCGTTGGGTCTGGGAGCTCCTACGAGCAGTACTTC. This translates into CSVGSGSSYEQYF.

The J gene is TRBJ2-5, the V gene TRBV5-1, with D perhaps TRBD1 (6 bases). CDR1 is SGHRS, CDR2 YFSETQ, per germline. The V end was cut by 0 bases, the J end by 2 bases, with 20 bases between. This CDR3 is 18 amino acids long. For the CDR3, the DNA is TGCGCCAGCAGCTTGGCCGGGACACCATCAGGGTATCAAGAGACCCAGTACTTC. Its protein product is CASSLAGTPSGYQETQYF.

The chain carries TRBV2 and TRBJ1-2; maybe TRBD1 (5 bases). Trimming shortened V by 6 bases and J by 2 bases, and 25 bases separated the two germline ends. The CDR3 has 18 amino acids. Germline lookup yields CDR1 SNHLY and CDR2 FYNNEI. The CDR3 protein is CASSPMGGLGRANYGYTF. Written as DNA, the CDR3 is TGTGCCAGCAGCCCCATGGGGGGTTTGGGCAGGGCGAACTATGGCTACACCTTC.